This T cell receptor (beta chain) came from a study of cytomegalovirus exposure and HLA in healthy donors. Assay: immunoSEQ multiplex PCR; the TCRdb copy retains only in-frame clones and omits some. The table has 110,000 to 150,000 clones, 94% seen once. The CDR3 spans 11 residues. Germline assignment: CDR1 MNHEY and CDR2 SMNVEV (reference sequence). The V end lost 5 bases, the J end lost 5 bases, and 3 bases lay between the germline ends. The material sequenced was PBMCs. The clonotype was recovered from a man in his late teens or twenties in good health and CMV-seropositive. J is TRBJ2-2 and V is TRBV27, with D unclear. This CDR3 reads CASSLTGELFF. As DNA, the CDR3 is TGTGCCAGCAGTCTGACCGGGGAGCTGTTTTTT.